What follows are 31 T cell receptor beta chains derived from one specimen sequenced in a study of Graves' ophthalmopathy and Graves' hyperthyroidism. Amplification targeted the TCR beta CDR3 regions, with RNA transcripts as the source material. Second-round multiplex PCR followed a first-round RT-PCR using HTBI primers. Via MiXCR, TCRdb re-called the multiplex PCR reads, giving one row per CDR3 protein. The profile shows 400,000 to 450,000 distinct CDR3 sequences, roughly 21% of them singletons. Material for sequencing was peripheral blood. These receptors were obtained from a woman aged 18 to 35 with stable Graves' hyperthyroidism.

The sample holds many counts of this clonotype. This chain joins TRBV27 and TRBJ2-5; a weak D match, TRBD2 (6 bases). This CDR3 has 15 amino acids. Trimming took 2 bases from V and 2 from J, leaving 12 bases between them. The germline V gene encodes CDR1 MNHEY and CDR2 SMNVEV (reference sequence). Written as DNA, the CDR3 is TGTGCCAGCAGTTTAGCGTCGGGGACTCAAGAGACCCAGTACTTC. Amino acid sequence: CASSLASGTQETQYF.

This clonotype appeared a few times. V is TRBV6-5 and J is TRBJ2-5; 10 nucleotides agree with TRBD2. V lost 0 bases, J lost 2 bases, and 6 bases stayed unmatched. This CDR3 spans 17 amino acids. Per the germline V gene, CDR1 is MNHEY and CDR2 is SVGAGI. Written as DNA, the CDR3 is TGTGCCAGCAGTTACTCGGGTAGCGGGGGGCCGCAAGAGACCCAGTACTTC. Protein sequence: CASSYSGSGGPQETQYF.

The table lists this clonotype with many counts. The chain carries TRBV11-2 and TRBJ1-2; D is uncertain. V was trimmed by 5 bases and J by 3 bases, leaving 13 bases between them. The germline V gene encodes CDR1 SGHAT and CDR2 FQNNGV. This CDR3 is built from 14 residues. CDR3 in amino acids: CASSTGKGDYGYTF. CDR3 in DNA: TGTGCCAGCAGCACCGGGAAGGGCGACTATGGCTACACCTTC.

This clonotype was picked up many times. V usage is TRBV11-2 and J usage is TRBJ2-7; 8 positions agree with TRBD2. In germline, CDR1 is SGHAT, CDR2 FQNNGV. Trimming cost V 5 bases and J 3 bases; bases outside gene matches: 9. The CDR3 consists of 15 residues. Here the CDR3 reads CASSPSAGGSYEQYF. CDR3 DNA: TGTGCCAGCAGCCCTTCGGCGGGAGGAAGCTACGAGCAGTACTTC.

This clonotype has only a few counts. This chain uses TRBV18 with TRBJ2-7, with TRBD2 matching over 10 bases. CDR1 and CDR2 (germline): KGHSH, LQKENI. The J segment lost 3 bases and the V segment lost 3 bases, leaving 17 bases of the junction unmatched. The CDR3 totals 19 residues. CDR3 sequence reads: CASSPPGGRGPSGSYEQYF. In DNA form, the CDR3 reads TGTGCCAGCTCACCGCCGGGGGGGAGAGGTCCTAGCGGGAGCTACGAGCAGTACTTC.

This clonotype was seen at least ten times. The rearrangement uses TRBV20-1 and TRBJ2-7; the D gene is possibly TRBD2 (6 bases). This CDR3 has 13 amino acids. V shed 6 bases and J shed 0 bases, with 12 bases lying between them. Germline CDR1 is DFQATT and CDR2 is SNEGSKA (reference sequence). Here the CDR3 DNA reads TGCAGTGCCCTAGCGCCGAACTCCTACGAGCAGTACTTC. It specifies CSALAPNSYEQYF.

This rearrangement joins TRBV12-3 or TRBV12-4 to TRBJ2-6, with D perhaps being TRBD1 or TRBD2 (7 bases each). The CDR3 runs to 15 residues. The V end lost 8 bases, the J end lost 2 bases, and 13 bases lay between the germline ends. The CDR3 reads CASGEGATGANVLTF. The CDR3, as DNA: TGTGCCAGCGGGGAGGGGGCAACTGGGGCCAACGTCCTGACTTTC.

The chain is built from TRBV30 and TRBJ2-4; the D is unclear. Germline V gene data show CDR1 as GTSNPN and CDR2 as SVGIG (reference sequence). Trimming took off 3 bases at V and 0 bases at J, with 9 bases between the two ends. The CDR3 has 14 amino acids. For the CDR3, the DNA is TGTGCCTGGAGCCCCCATCAAGCCAAAAACATTCAGTACTTC. This translates into CAWSPHQAKNIQYF.

The chain recombines TRBV2 with TRBJ1-2, with TRBD1 matching over 9 bases. Trimming at V came to 8 bases and at J to 4 bases, leaving 14 bases not matched to a gene. Germline V CDR1 and CDR2: SNHLY, FYNNEI. The CDR3 is 16 amino acids. CDR3 sequence: CASEGGVRDRAYGYTF. Written as DNA, the CDR3 is TGTGCCAGCGAAGGGGGGGTCCGGGACAGGGCCTATGGCTACACCTTC.

The V and J genes are TRBV6-1 and TRBJ2-7, with 9 bases identical to TRBD1. The CDR3 extends over 15 amino acids. V dropped 5 bases and J dropped 3; count of bases not matched to a gene: 8. Germline lookup yields CDR1 MNHNS and CDR2 SASEGT. The CDR3 sequence is CASSPPGQGLYEQYF. The CDR3 nucleotides read TGTGCCAGCAGTCCCCCGGGACAGGGCCTCTACGAGCAGTACTTC.

This clonotype was recorded at least ten times. The V call is TRBV6-1, the J call TRBJ2-2; 7 bases fit TRBD1. Germline V gives CDR1 MNHNS, CDR2 SASEGT. J gave up 4 bases and V 6 bases, and 14 bases lay outside the gene matches. The CDR3 extends over 17 amino acids. Written as DNA, the CDR3 is TGTGCCAGCAGAGGGCTCGACAGGGCGGACCCCACCGGGGAGCTGTTTTTT. It translates to CASRGLDRADPTGELFF.

This clonotype was counted ten times or more. The chain carries TRBV12-3 or TRBV12-4 and TRBJ1-1; D may be TRBD1 (6 bases). The CDR3 loop spans 14 amino acids. V was shortened by 4 bases and J by 1 base, with 10 bases between the two germline ends. The CDR3 bases are TGTGCCAGCAGTTCCCGGGACAAGAACACTGAAGCTTTCTTT. Translated, it gives CASSSRDKNTEAFF.

This clonotype has just a few counts. The V and J genes are TRBV11-1 and TRBJ2-5; D might be TRBD2 (5 bases). This CDR3 has 15 residues. Trimming took 2 bases from V and 1 from J, leaving 11 bases between them. In germline, CDR1 is SGHAT, CDR2 FQDESV (reference sequence). CDR3: CASSLWKAAQETQYF. Written as DNA, the CDR3 is TGTGCCAGCAGCTTATGGAAAGCGGCCCAAGAGACCCAGTACTTC.

This clonotype was counted a few times. The gene calls are TRBV5-6 and TRBJ2-7; D gene uncertain. CDR3 length equals 14 residues. The V gene's germline CDR1 is SGHDT and CDR2 YYEEEE. V dropped 3 bases and J dropped 2 bases, with 12 bases sitting between them. CDR3 nucleotide sequence: TGTGCCAGCAGCTCCCGTGGCCGGCCCTACGAGCAGTACTTC. It encodes CASSSRGRPYEQYF.

The chain is built from TRBV14 and TRBJ2-3; maybe TRBD1 (5 bases). V was clipped by 5 bases and J by 7 bases, with 10 bases between them. The CDR3 extends over 12 amino acids. Germline lookup yields CDR1 SGHDN and CDR2 FVKESK. In DNA, the CDR3 is TGTGCCAGCAGCTCCATGGGGCATACGCAGTATTTT. This sequence encodes CASSSMGHTQYF.

The CDR3 DNA follows: TGTGCCAGCAGCCCGCTGGGGCCTGGAAACACCATATATTTT. It is translated as CASSPLGPGNTIYF. The chain recombines TRBV2 with TRBJ1-3; D might be TRBD1 (5 bases). The germline V gene has CDR1 SNHLY and CDR2 FYNNEI. The CDR3 loop spans 14 amino acids. Deletions cut 6 bases from V and 2 bases from J, with 11 bases between. The whole variable domain, remainder taken from reference TRBV2 and TRBJ1-3, is EPEVTQTPSHQVTQMGQEVILRCVPISNHLYFYWYRQILGQKVEFLVSFYNNEISEKSEIFDDQFSVERPDGSNFTLKIRSTKLEDSAMYFCASSPLGPGNTIYFGEGSWLTVV.

V usage is TRBV15 and J usage is TRBJ2-5; 10 positions match TRBD2. The DNA matches TRBJ2-7 better at its end, which makes the J call doubtful. The germline V gene has CDR1 LNHNV and CDR2 YYDKDF (reference sequence). The CDR3 runs 15 residues. The CDR3 region is CATSRGLANIYEQYF. CDR3 coding DNA: TGTGCCACCAGCAGGGGACTAGCGAATATCTACGAGCAGTACTTC.

This clonotype was counted many times. At one end the junction does not follow the germline gene, possibly because of a read error. The gene calls are TRBV11-2 and TRBJ2-4, with a possible D match to TRBD2 (6 bases). The CDR3 totals 14 residues. In germline, CDR1 is SGHAT, CDR2 FQNNGV. CDR3 DNA sequence: TGTGCCAGCAGCTTAGTGGGGGGTAGGAACATTAAGTACTTC. Its translation: CASSLVGGRNIKYF.

This clonotype appeared many times. The chain uses TRBV7-2 and TRBJ2-5; maybe TRBD2 (6 bases). Germline V gene lookup returns CDR1 SGHTA and CDR2 FQGNSA. V dropped 2 bases and J dropped 1 base, with 17 bases sitting between them. This CDR3 comprises 17 residues. Written as DNA, the CDR3 is TGTGCCAGCAGCTTACGCAGTCAGCGGGTCACCCAAGAGACCCAGTACTTC. It specifies CASSLRSQRVTQETQYF.

The genes are TRBV3-1 and TRBJ2-4, with D perhaps matching TRBD2 (6 bases). Trimming removed 5 bases from V and 0 bases from J, with 14 bases in between. Germline V gives CDR1 LGHDT, CDR2 YNNKEL (reference sequence). This CDR3 spans 16 amino acids. This chain's CDR3 is CASSGRRDLAKNIQYF. The DNA for the CDR3 is TGTGCCAGCAGCGGAAGGCGGGACCTAGCCAAAAACATTCAGTACTTC.

This clonotype was recorded many times. The V call is TRBV18, the J call TRBJ1-1; D remains unclear. V was shortened by 2 bases and J by 1 base, with 5 bases between the two germline ends. Germline lookup yields CDR1 KGHSH and CDR2 LQKENI. This CDR3 comprises 13 residues. CDR3 DNA sequence: TGTGCCAGCTCACCAGGGCAGAACACTGAAGCTTTCTTT. It yields the protein CASSPGQNTEAFF. Filled out from reference TRBV18 and TRBJ1-1, the complete variable domain reads NAGVMQNPRHLVRRRGQEARLRCSPMKGHSHVYWYRQLPEEGLKFMVYLQKENIIDESGMPKERFSAEFPKEGPSILRIQQVVRGDSAAYFCASSPGQNTEAFFGQGTRLTVV.

This clonotype occurred many times. V usage is TRBV28 and J usage is TRBJ2-7, with 9 bases lining up with TRBD2. V shed 3 bases, J shed 5 bases, and the junction held 5 bases outside the gene matches. Per germline, CDR1 MDHEN and CDR2 SYDVKM. This CDR3 is 14 amino acids long. CDR3 bases: TGTGCCAGCAGTTTCCGCGGGAGGGTCCACGAGCAGTACTTC. It is translated as CASSFRGRVHEQYF.

This clonotype was counted at least ten times. This chain links TRBV9 with TRBJ2-4; 8 positions match TRBD2. In germline, CDR1 is SGDLS, CDR2 YYNGEE. The CDR3 extends over 16 amino acids. Trimming at V came to 4 bases and at J to 1 base, leaving 7 bases not matched to a gene. The CDR3 DNA reads as TGTGCCAGCAGCCCGGGGGGGGCGCGGGCCAAAAACATTCAGTACTTC. Encoded protein: CASSPGGARAKNIQYF.

As for this clonotype: One end of the junction fails to match germline, which may point to a read error. The rearrangement uses TRBV12-3 or TRBV12-4 and TRBJ2-2, with 9 bases lining up with TRBD1. CDR3 length equals 16 residues. The CDR3 sequence: CASSFGGQGFTGKLFF. The DNA for the CDR3 is TGTGCCAGCAGTTTTGGGGGACAGGGTTTCACCGGGAAGCTGTTTTTT.

The chain links TRBV4-2 to TRBJ2-7; D is perhaps TRBD2 (6 bases). This CDR3 is 14 amino acids long. V was shortened by 4 bases and J by 2 bases, with 12 bases between the two germline ends. CDR1 is LGHNA, CDR2 YNFKEQ, per germline. CDR3 sequence: CASSRGTLPYEQYF. In DNA form, the CDR3 reads TGTGCCAGCAGCCGCGGGACCCTACCCTACGAGCAGTACTTC.

This clonotype was recorded many times. The chain combines TRBV2 with TRBJ1-1; D is unresolved. V gave up 6 bases and J gave up 1 base, with 9 bases separating them. This CDR3 is 13 amino acids long. Germline CDR1 and CDR2: SNHLY and FYNNEI. This CDR3 reads CASRKDRNTEAFF. The CDR3 DNA sequence: TGTGCCAGCAGGAAGGATAGGAACACTGAAGCTTTCTTT.

This clonotype was picked up many times. This chain uses TRBV12-3 or TRBV12-4 with TRBJ1-2; TRBD1 agrees at 8 bases. J gave up 4 bases and V 6 bases, and 13 bases lay outside the gene matches. The CDR3 runs 16 residues. This CDR3 reads CASSPIPGQVGYGYTF. The CDR3 DNA reads as TGTGCCAGCAGCCCAATCCCGGGACAGGTGGGCTATGGCTACACCTTC.

The chain combines TRBV6-1 with TRBJ2-5; 12 bases fit TRBD2. CDR1 and CDR2 from the germline V gene are MNHNS and SASEGT. Unmatched junction bases numbered 16, after V lost 6 bases and J lost 5 bases. The CDR3 contains 18 residues. CDR3 sequence (DNA): TGTGCCAGCAGCCTCCACTCTAGCGGGAGGGGTGCGAAGGAGACCCAGTACTTC. Translated: CASSLHSSGRGAKETQYF.

This clonotype was observed at least ten times. The genes are TRBV14 and TRBJ2-2, with D perhaps TRBD2 (6 bases). Germline-derived CDR1 and CDR2 are SGHDN and FVKESK. The CDR3 contains 16 residues. V was trimmed by 0 bases and J by 4 bases, leaving 12 bases between them. This chain's CDR3 is CASSQDGGTGTGELFF. The CDR3 DNA follows: TGTGCCAGCAGCCAAGACGGCGGGACGGGCACCGGGGAGCTGTTTTTT. Complete variable domain (other parts from reference TRBV14 and TRBJ2-2): EAGVTQFPSHSVIEKGQTVTLRCDPISGHDNLYWYRRVMGKEIKFLLHFVKESKQDESGMPNNRFLAERTGGTYSTLKVQPAELEDSGVYFCASSQDGGTGTGELFFGEGSRLTVL.

The sample holds many counts of this clonotype. The chain recombines TRBV11-2 with TRBJ1-3; a weak D match, TRBD1 (6 bases). The germline V and J ends were trimmed by 4 bases and 0 bases, with 19 bases remaining between them. The germline V gene has CDR1 SGHAT and CDR2 FQNNGV. The CDR3 sequence is 18 residues long. The CDR3 bases are TGTGCCAGCAGCTCAAGAGGGCAGGGGCCTAGCTCTGGAAACACCATATATTTT. Residues: CASSSRGQGPSSGNTIYF. The variable domain in full, with the rest retrieved from reference TRBV11-2 and TRBJ1-3, is EAGVAQSPRYKIIEKRQSVAFWCNPISGHATLYWYQQILGQGPKLLIQFQNNGVVDDSQLPKDRFSAERLKGVDSTLKIQPAKLEDSAVYLCASSSRGQGPSSGNTIYFGEGSWLTVV.

This clonotype was observed a few times. The rearrangement uses TRBV10-3 and TRBJ2-5; possibly TRBD2 for D (6 bases). Germline CDR1 reads ENHRY; CDR2 reads SYGVKD. V lost 2 bases, J lost 4 bases, and 17 bases lay in between. The CDR3 contains 16 residues. The CDR3 reads CAISETSLPRGETQYF. The CDR3 nucleotides read TGTGCCATCAGTGAGACTAGCCTCCCTAGGGGAGAGACCCAGTACTTC.